Below are 5 T cell receptor beta chains sequenced from a single sample in a study of blood T cell repertoires in COVID-19. Clones were sequenced by immunoSEQ multiplex PCR, and TCRdb holds only the in-frame ones, with some missing. The table shows about 250,000 clones, with 75% to 85% occurring only once. Specimen: peripheral blood. These receptors all stem from a woman in her seventies with acute or convalescent COVID-19.

The gene calls are TRBV28 and TRBJ1-5, with D possibly TRBD1 on 5 matching bases. This CDR3 has 17 residues. Trimming removed 1 base from V and 0 bases from J, with 13 bases in between. The germline gives CDR1 MDHEN, CDR2 SYDVKM. The CDR3 sequence is CASSLLGQLSSNQPQHF. For the CDR3, the DNA is TGTGCCAGCAGTTTATTGGGGCAGCTTTCTAGCAATCAGCCCCAGCATTTT.

The sample holds a few counts of this clone. This sequence joins TRBV6-5 and TRBJ2-3, with D tentatively TRBD2 (6 bases). Trimming stripped 2 bases from V and 0 bases from J, with 9 bases between. From germline, CDR1 is MNHEY and CDR2 SVGAGI. The length of the CDR3 is 15 residues. Here the CDR3 reads CASSYAGLSTDTQYF. In DNA, the CDR3 is TGTGCCAGCAGTTACGCGGGATTGAGCACAGATACGCAGTATTTT.

The chain uses TRBV5-8 and TRBJ2-1; D is unclear. Trimming cost V 0 bases and J 8 bases, with 12 bases left between them. The CDR3 consists of 14 residues. CDR1 and CDR2 from the germline V gene are SGHTS and YDEGEE. The CDR3 loop reads CASSLELSPDEQFF. CDR3 coding DNA: TGTGCCAGCAGCTTGGAACTAAGCCCGGATGAGCAGTTCTTC.

The V call is TRBV11-2, the J call TRBJ2-5, with D possibly being TRBD1 (5 bases). Trimming removed 6 bases from V and 5 bases from J, with 7 bases in between. CDR3 length equals 11 residues. Germline V lookup: CDR1 SGHAT, CDR2 FQNNGV. CDR3: CASRSGETQYF. CDR3 coding DNA: TGTGCCAGCAGATCAGGGGAGACCCAGTACTTC. Based on the CDR3 plus reference TRBV11-2 and TRBJ2-5, the full variable domain is EAGVAQSPRYKIIEKRQSVAFWCNPISGHATLYWYQQILGQGPKLLIQFQNNGVVDDSQLPKDRFSAERLKGVDSTLKIQPAKLEDSAVYLCASRSGETQYFGPGTRLLVL.

V gene TRBV28 combines with J gene TRBJ1-2; 7 bases match TRBD1. This CDR3 has 15 residues. CDR1 and CDR2 (germline): MDHEN, SYDVKM. Unmatched junction bases numbered 8, after V lost 3 bases and J lost 4 bases. CDR3 DNA: TGTGCCAGCAGTTTTCAGACCCAGGGGGTCTATGGCTACACCTTC. Translating it yields CASSFQTQGVYGYTF.